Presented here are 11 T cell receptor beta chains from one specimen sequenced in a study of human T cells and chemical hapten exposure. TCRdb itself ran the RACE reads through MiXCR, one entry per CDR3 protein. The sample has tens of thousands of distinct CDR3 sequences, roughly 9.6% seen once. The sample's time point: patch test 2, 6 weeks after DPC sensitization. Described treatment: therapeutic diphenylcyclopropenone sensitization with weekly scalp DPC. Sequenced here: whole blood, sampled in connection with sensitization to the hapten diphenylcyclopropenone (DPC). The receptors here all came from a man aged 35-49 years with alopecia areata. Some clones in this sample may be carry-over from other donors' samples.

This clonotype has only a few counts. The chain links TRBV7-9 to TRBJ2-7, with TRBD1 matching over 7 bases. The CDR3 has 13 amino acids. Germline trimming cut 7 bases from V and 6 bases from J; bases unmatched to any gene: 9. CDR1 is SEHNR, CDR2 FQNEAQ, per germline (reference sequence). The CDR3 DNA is TGTGCCAGCACGCGTGAGGGGGCTGGCGAGCAGTACGTC. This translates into CASTREGAGEQYV.

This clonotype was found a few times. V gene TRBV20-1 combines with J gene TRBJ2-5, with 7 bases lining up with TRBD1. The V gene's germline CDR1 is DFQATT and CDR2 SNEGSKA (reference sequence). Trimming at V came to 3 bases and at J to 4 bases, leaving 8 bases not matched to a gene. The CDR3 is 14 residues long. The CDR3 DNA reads TGCAGTGCTAGGGGACAGTCCTTACCAGAGACCCAGTACTTC. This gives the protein CSARGQSLPETQYF.

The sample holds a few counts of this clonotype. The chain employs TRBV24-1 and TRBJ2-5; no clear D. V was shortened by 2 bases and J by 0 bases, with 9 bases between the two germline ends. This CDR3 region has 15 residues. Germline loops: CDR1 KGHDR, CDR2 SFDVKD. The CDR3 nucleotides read TGTGCCACCAGTGATTCTAGGCAGAACCAAGAGACCCAGTACTTC. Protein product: CATSDSRQNQETQYF.

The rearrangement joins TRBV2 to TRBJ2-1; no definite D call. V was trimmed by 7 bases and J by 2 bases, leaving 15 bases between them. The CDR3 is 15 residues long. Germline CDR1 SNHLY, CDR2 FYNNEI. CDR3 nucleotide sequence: TGTGCCAGCATGGGCCCGGAATTAACCTACAATGAGCAGTTCTTC. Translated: CASMGPELTYNEQFF.

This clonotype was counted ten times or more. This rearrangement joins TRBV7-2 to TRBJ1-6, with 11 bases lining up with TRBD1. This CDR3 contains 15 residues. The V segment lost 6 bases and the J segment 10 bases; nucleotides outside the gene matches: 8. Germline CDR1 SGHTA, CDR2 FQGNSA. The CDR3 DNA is TGTGCCAGCAGACCGACGGGACAGGGGGTGTCACCCCTCCACTTT. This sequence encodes CASRPTGQGVSPLHF. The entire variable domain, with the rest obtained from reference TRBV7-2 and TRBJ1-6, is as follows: GAGVSQSPSNKVTEKGKDVELRCDPISGHTALYWYRQSLGQGLEFLIYFQGNSAPDKSGLPSDRFSAERTGGSVSTLTIQRTQQEDSAVYLCASRPTGQGVSPLHFGNGTRLTVT.

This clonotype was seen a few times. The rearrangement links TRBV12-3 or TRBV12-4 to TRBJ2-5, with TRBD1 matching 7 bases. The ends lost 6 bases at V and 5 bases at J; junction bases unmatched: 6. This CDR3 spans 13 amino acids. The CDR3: CASSLQGVETQYF. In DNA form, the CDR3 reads TGTGCCAGCAGCCTCCAGGGGGTCGAGACCCAGTACTTC.

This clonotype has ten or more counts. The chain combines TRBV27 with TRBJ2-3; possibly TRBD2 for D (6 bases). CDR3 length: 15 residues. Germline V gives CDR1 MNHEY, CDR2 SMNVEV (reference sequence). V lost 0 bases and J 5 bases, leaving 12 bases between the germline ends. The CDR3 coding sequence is TGTGCCAGCAGTTTATCTCCTAGCGCGGGAGATACGCAGTATTTT. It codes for CASSLSPSAGDTQYF.

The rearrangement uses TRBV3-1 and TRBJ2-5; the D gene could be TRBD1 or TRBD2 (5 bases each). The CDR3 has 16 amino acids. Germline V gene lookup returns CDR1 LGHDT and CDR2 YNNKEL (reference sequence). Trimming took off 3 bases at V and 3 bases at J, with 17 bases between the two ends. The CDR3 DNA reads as TGTGCCAGCAGCCACGATGACTACGGGGCGAAAGAGACCCAGTACTTC. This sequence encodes CASSHDDYGAKETQYF.

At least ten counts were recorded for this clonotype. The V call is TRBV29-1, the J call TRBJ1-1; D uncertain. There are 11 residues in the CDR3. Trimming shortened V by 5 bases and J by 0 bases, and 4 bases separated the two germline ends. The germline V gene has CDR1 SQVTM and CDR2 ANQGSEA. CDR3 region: CSVNLNTEAFF. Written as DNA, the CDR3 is TGCAGCGTTAACTTGAACACTGAAGCTTTCTTT.

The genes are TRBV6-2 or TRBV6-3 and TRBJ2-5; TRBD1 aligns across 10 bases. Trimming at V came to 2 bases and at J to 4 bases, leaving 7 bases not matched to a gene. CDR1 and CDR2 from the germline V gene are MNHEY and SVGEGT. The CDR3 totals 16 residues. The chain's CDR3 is CASSYETGGLTETQYF. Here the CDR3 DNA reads TGTGCCAGCAGTTACGAGACAGGGGGCCTGACAGAGACCCAGTACTTC.

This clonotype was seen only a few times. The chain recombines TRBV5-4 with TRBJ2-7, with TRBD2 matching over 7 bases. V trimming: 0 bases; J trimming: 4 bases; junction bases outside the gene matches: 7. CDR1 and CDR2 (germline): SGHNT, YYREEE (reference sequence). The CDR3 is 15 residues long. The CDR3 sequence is CASSLGYSSGYEQYF. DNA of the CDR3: TGTGCCAGCAGCTTGGGCTATTCTAGCGGATACGAGCAGTACTTC.